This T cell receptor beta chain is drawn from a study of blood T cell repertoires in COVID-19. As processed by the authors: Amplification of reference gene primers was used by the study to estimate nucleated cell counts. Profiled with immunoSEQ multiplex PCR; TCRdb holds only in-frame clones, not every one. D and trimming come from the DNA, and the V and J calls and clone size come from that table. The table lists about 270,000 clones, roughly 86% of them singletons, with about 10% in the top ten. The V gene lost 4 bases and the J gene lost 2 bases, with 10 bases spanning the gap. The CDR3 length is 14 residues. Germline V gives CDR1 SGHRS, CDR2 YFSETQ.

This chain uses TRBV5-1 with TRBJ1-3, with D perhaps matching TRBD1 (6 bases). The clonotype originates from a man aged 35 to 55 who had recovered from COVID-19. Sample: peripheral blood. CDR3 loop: CASSLGTTGNTIYF. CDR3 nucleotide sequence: TGCGCCAGCAGCCTCGGGACAACTGGAAACACCATATATTTT.